This record looks at one T cell receptor beta chain sequence and its context. No antigen is known for it. The data derive from a study of naive CD8 T cells in extremely preterm neonates. There are 19 residues in the CDR3. The germline V and J ends were trimmed by 0 bases and 0 bases, with 22 bases remaining between them. Data came from immunoSEQ multiplex PCR; TCRdb stores just in-frame clones and leaves some out. Here the sample spans about 7,000 clones, under 98% being singletons. Study conclusions and caveats: Preterm neonates had significantly lower iChao1 richness than other age groups. Compared with older groups, preterm CDR3s were shorter, with fewer N additions and less trimming.

The gene calls are TRBV5-3 and TRBJ2-7, with D perhaps TRBD2 (6 bases). TRBV5-3 is an ORF for which the function is uncertain. This sequence was found in a human donor in good health. Sequencing used naive CD8+ T cells from blood. This chain's CDR3 is CARSLGALGHRGSSYEQYF. The DNA for the CDR3 is TGTGCCAGAAGCTTGGGGGCGTTGGGCCATCGGGGGAGCTCCTACGAGCAGTACTTC.